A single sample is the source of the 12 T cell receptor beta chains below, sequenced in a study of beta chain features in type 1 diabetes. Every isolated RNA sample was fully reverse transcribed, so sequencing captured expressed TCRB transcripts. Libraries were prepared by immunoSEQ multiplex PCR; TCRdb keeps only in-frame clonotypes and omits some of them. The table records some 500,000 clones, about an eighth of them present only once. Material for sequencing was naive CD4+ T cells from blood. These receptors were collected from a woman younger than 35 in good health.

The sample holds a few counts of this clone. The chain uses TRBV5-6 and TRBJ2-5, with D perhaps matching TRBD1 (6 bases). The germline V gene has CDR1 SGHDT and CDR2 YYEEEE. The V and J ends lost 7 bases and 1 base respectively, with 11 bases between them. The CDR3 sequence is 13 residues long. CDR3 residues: CASGGQLQETQYF. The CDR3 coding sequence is TGTGCCAGCGGGGGACAACTCCAAGAGACCCAGTACTTC.

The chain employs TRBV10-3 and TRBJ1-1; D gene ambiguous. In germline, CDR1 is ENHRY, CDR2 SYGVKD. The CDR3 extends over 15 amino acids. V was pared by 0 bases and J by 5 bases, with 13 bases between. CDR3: CAISESAGRGTEAFF. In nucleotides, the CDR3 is TGTGCCATCAGTGAGTCGGCGGGGAGAGGGACTGAAGCTTTCTTT.

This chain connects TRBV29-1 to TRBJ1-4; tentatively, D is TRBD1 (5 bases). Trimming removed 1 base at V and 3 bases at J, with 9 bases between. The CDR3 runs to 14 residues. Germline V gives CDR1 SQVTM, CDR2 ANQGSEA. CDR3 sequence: CSVEGPGANEKLFF. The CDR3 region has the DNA TGCAGCGTTGAAGGTCCGGGGGCTAATGAAAAACTGTTTTTT.

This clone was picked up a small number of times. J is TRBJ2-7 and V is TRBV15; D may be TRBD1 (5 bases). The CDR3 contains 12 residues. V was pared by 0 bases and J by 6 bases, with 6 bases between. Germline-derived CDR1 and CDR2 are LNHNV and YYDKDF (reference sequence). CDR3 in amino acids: CATSRDQGEQYF. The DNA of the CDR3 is TGTGCCACCAGCAGAGATCAGGGCGAGCAGTACTTC.

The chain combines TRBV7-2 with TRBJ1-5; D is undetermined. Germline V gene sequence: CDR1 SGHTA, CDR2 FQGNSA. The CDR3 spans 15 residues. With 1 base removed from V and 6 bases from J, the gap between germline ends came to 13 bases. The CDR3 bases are TGTGCCAGCAGCTTAGAGCCCGGATTCGGTCAGCCCCAGCATTTT. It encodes CASSLEPGFGQPQHF.

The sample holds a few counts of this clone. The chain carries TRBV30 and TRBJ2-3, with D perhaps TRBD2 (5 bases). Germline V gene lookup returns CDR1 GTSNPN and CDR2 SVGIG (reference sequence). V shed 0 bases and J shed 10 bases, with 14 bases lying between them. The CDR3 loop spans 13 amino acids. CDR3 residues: CAWSVSLAGSQYF. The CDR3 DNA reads TGTGCCTGGAGTGTATCCCTAGCTGGGTCGCAGTATTTT.

The CDR3 here is CASSSPSETSTDTQYF. CDR3 nucleotide sequence: TGCGCCAGCAGCTCCCCAAGCGAGACTAGCACAGATACGCAGTATTTT. This sequence joins TRBV5-1 and TRBJ2-3, with D hard to call. Trimming stripped 3 bases from V and 0 bases from J, with 14 bases between. The CDR3 spans 16 residues. Germline loops: CDR1 SGHRS, CDR2 YFSETQ. The whole variable domain, filled in from reference TRBV5-1 and TRBJ2-3, reads KAGVTQTPRYLIKTRGQQVTLSCSPISGHRSVSWYQQTPGQGLQFLFEYFSETQRNKGNFPGRFSGRQFSNSRSEMNVSTLELGDSALYLCASSSPSETSTDTQYFGPGTRLTVL.

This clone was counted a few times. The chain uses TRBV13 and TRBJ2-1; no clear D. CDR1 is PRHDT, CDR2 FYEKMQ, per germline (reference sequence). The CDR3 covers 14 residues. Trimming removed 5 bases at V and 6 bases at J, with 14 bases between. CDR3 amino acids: CASSPQPGRNEQFF. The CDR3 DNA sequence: TGTGCCAGCAGCCCCCAGCCTGGGCGCAATGAGCAGTTCTTC.

This chain's CDR3 is CASSEGQGYNEQFF. The CDR3 DNA reads as TGTGCCAGCAGCGAGGGACAGGGGTACAATGAGCAGTTCTTC. This chain joins TRBV9 and TRBJ2-1; 10 nucleotides line up with TRBD1. The CDR3 runs to 14 residues. V shed 3 bases and J 4 bases; nucleotides not matched to a gene: 1. Per the germline V gene, CDR1 is SGDLS and CDR2 is YYNGEE.

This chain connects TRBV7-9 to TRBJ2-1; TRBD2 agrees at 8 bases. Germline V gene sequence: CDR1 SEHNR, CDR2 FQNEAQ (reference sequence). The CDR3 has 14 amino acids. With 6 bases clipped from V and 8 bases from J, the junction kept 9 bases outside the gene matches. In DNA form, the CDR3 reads TGTGCCAGCAGTCCCAGCGGGAGTCTTCATGAGCAGTTCTTC. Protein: CASSPSGSLHEQFF. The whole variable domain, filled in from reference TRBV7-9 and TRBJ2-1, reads DTGVSQNPRHKITKRGQNVTFRCDPISEHNRLYWYRQTLGQGPEFLTYFQNEAQLEKSRLLSDRFSAERPKGSFSTLEIQRTEQGDSAMYLCASSPSGSLHEQFFGPGTRLTVL.

The CDR3 protein is CASSDRSVPQHF. The CDR3 DNA reads as TGTGCCAGCAGCGACAGGTCTGTGCCCCAGCATTTT. The chain employs TRBV2 and TRBJ1-5; possible D gene TRBD1, 6 bases. The CDR3 consists of 12 residues. The V end lost 6 bases, the J end lost 9 bases, and 12 bases lay between the germline ends. Germline assignment: CDR1 SNHLY and CDR2 FYNNEI.

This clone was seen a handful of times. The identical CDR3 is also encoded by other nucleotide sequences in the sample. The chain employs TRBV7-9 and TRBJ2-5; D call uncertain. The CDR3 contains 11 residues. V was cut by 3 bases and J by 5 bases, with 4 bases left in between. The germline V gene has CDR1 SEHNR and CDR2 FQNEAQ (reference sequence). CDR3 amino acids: CASSFSETQYF. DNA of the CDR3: TGTGCCAGCAGCTTTAGTGAGACCCAGTACTTC.